This T cell receptor (beta chain) was captured in a study of T cell repertoires in cytomegalovirus infection. Study summary: CMV infection plus the matching HLA type was flagged by public TCR beta signatures. General study findings and limits: Summed public TCR beta family frequency identified CMV carriers bearing the relevant HLA. HLA-C-restricted TCR beta clonotypes specific for CMV led the ex vivo response.

Germline V lookup: CDR1 LGHNA, CDR2 YSLEER. The V end lost 1 base, the J end lost 3 bases, and 10 bases lay between the germline ends. The CDR3 is 14 amino acids. Note on this clonotype: Its antigen remains unidentified.

Via MiXCR, TCRdb re-called the reads, giving one row per CDR3 protein. The sample yields 55,000 to 70,000 distinct CDR3 sequences, 20% to 25% seen once. The source of this sequence is a human donor in good health (CMV status not recorded). Some clones in this sample may be carry-over from other donors' samples. The sequenced sample consisted of PBMCs, sequenced either directly or after in vitro stimulation (not recorded which). The chain has TRBV4-3 and TRBJ2-7, with D perhaps TRBD2 (6 bases). In nucleotides, the CDR3 is TGCGCCAGCAGCCAAGTTACGGGAGACTACGAGCAGTACTTC. It encodes CASSQVTGDYEQYF.